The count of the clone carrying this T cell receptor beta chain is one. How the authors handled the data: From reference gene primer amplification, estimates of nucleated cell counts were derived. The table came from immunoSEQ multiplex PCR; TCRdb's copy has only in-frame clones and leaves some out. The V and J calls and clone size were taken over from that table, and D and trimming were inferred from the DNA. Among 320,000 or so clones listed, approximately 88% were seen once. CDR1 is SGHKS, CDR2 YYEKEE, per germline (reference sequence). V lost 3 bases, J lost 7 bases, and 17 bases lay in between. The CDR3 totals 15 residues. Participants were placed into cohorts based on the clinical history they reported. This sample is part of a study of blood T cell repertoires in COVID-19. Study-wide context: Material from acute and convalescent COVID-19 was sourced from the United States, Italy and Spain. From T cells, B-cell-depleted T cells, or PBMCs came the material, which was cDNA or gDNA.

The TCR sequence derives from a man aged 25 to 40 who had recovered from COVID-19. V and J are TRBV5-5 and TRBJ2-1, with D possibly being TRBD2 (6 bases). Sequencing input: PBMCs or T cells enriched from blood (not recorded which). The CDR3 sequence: CASSSGGSRKNEQFF. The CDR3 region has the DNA TGTGCCAGCAGCTCCGGGGGTTCCCGAAAAAATGAGCAGTTCTTC.